The present TCR beta chain was sequenced within a study of cytomegalovirus exposure and HLA in healthy donors. Use of 60 Vbeta and 13 Jbeta primers characterized the PCR. Some clones are missing from TCRdb's copy, which holds only in-frame ones; the method was immunoSEQ multiplex PCR. Of 150,000 to 200,000 clones in the sample, about 80% were seen once. V was shortened by 1 base and J by 8 bases, with 8 bases between the two germline ends. This CDR3 has 13 residues. The germline gives CDR1 SGHDN, CDR2 FVKESK. V is TRBV14 and J is TRBJ2-2, with D unresolved. The TCR originated in a girl between 10 and 17 years old in good health and CMV-seropositive. The sample comprised PBMCs. In DNA, the CDR3 is TGTGCCAGCAGCCAAGTGCTCGGGGGGGAGCTGTTTTTT. Translating gives CASSQVLGGELFF.